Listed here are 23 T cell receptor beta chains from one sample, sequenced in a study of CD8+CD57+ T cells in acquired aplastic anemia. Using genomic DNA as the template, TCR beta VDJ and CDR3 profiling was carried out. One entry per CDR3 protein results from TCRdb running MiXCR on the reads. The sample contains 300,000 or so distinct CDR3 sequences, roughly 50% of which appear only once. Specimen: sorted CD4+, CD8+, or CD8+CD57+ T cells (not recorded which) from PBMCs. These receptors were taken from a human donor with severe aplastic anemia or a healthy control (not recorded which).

Here the CDR3 DNA reads TGTGCCACCAGTGACCTGGGACTATCCAACAATGAGCAGTTCTTC. Its protein product is CATSDLGLSNNEQFF. The V call is TRBV24-1, the J call TRBJ2-1; 7 positions agree with TRBD2. J gave up 5 bases and V 4 bases, and 7 bases lay outside the gene matches. Germline V gives CDR1 KGHDR, CDR2 SFDVKD. The CDR3 consists of 15 residues.

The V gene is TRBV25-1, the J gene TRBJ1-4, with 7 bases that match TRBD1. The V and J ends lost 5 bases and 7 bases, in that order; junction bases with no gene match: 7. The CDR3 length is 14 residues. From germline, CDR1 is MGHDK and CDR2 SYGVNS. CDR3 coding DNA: TGTGCCAGCAGTAGAGGGGGCAATGGTGAAAAACTGTTTTTT. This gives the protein CASSRGGNGEKLFF.

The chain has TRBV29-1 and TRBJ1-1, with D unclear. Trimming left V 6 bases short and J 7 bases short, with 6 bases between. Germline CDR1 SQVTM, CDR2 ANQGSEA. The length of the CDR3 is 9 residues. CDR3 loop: CSVTDEAFF. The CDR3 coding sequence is TGCAGCGTCACAGATGAAGCTTTCTTT.

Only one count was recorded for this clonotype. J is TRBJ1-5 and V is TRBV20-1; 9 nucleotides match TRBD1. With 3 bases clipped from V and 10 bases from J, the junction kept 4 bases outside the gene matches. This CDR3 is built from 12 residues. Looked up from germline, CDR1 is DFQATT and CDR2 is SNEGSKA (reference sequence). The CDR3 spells CSASETGGPQHF. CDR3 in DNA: TGCAGTGCTAGCGAGACAGGGGGACCCCAGCATTTT.

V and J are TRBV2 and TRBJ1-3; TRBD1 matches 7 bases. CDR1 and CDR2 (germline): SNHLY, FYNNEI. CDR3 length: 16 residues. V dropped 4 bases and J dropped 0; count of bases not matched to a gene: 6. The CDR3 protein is CASSAGGIGSGNTIYF. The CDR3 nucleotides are TGTGCCAGCAGTGCAGGGGGAATCGGCTCTGGAAACACCATATATTTT. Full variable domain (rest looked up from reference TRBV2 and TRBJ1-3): EPEVTQTPSHQVTQMGQEVILRCVPISNHLYFYWYRQILGQKVEFLVSFYNNEISEKSEIFDDQFSVERPDGSNFTLKIRSTKLEDSAMYFCASSAGGIGSGNTIYFGEGSWLTVV.

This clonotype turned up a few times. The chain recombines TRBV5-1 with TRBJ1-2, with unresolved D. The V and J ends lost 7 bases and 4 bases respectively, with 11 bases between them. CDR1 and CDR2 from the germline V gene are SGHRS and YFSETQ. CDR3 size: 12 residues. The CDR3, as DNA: TGCGCCAGCTCTGGCGGTACCTATGGCTACACCTTC. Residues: CASSGGTYGYTF.

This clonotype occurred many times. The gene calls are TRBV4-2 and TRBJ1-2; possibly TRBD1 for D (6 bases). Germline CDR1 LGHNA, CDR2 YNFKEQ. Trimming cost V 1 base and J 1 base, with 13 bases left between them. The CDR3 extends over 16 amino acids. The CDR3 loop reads CASSQVTDRINYGYTF. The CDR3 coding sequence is TGTGCCAGCAGCCAAGTAACTGACAGGATTAACTATGGCTACACCTTC.

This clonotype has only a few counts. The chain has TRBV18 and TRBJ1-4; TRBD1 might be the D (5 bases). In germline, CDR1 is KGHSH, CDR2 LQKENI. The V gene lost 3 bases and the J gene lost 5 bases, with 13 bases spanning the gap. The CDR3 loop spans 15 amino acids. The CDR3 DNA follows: TGTGCCAGCTCACCCTTTGGGGGTCTAAATGAAAAACTGTTTTTT. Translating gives CASSPFGGLNEKLFF.

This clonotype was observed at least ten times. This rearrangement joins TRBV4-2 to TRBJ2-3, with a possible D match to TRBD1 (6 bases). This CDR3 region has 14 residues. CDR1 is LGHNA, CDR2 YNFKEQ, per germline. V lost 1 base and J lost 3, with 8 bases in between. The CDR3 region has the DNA TGTGCCAGCAGCCAAGGCACAGGGACAGATACGCAGTATTTT. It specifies CASSQGTGTDTQYF.

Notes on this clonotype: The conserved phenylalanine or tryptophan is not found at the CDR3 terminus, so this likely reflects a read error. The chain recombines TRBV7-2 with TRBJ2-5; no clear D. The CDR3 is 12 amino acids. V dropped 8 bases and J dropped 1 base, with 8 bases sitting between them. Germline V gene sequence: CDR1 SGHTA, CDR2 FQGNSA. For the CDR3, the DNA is TGTGCCAGCGGTTACGGCCAAGAGACCCAGTACCTC. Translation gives CASGYGQETQYL.

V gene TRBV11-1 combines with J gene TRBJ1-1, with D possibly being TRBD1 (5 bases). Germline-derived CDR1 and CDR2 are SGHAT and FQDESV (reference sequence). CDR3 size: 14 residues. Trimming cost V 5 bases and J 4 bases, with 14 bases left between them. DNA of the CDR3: TGTGCCAGCAGCCCCGTGGGGGGAAGCACTGAAGCTTTCTTT. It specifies CASSPVGGSTEAFF. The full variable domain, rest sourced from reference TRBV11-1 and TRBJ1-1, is EAEVAQSPRYKITEKSQAVAFWCDPISGHATLYWYRQILGQGPELLVQFQDESVVDDSQLPKDRFSAERLKGVDSTLKIQPAELGDSAMYLCASSPVGGSTEAFFGQGTRLTVV.

CDR3 nucleotides: TGTGCCACCAGCAGAGTGCTATCTCGGACAGTTAGCCACGAGCAGTACTTC. It encodes CATSRVLSRTVSHEQYF. The chain links TRBV15 to TRBJ2-7; a weak D match, TRBD1 (6 bases). This CDR3 contains 17 residues. V dropped 1 base and J dropped 5 bases, with 21 bases sitting between them. CDR1 is LNHNV and CDR2 is YYDKDF in the germline V gene (reference sequence).

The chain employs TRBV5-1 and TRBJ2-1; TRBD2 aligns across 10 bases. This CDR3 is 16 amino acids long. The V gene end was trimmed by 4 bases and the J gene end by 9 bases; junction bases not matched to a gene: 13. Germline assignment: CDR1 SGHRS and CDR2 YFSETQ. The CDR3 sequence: CASSPPLAGTLSEQFF. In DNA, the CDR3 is TGCGCCAGCAGCCCACCACTAGCGGGGACACTCAGTGAGCAGTTCTTC.

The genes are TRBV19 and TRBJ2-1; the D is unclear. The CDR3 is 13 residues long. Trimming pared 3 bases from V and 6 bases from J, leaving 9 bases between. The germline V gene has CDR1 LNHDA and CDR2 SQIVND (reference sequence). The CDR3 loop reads CASSIAGANEQFF. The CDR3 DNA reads TGTGCCAGTAGTATTGCTGGCGCCAATGAGCAGTTCTTC. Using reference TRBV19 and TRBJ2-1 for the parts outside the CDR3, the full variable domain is DGGITQSPKYLFRKEGQNVTLSCEQNLNHDAMYWYRQDPGQGLRLIYYSQIVNDFQKGDIAEGYSVSREKKESFPLTVTSAQKNPTAFYLCASSIAGANEQFFGPGTRLTVL.

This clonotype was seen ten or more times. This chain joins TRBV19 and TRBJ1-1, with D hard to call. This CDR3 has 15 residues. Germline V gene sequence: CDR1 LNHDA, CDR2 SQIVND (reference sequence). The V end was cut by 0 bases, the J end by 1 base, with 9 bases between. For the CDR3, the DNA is TGTGCCAGTAGTATAGATCAGGCCCCGAACACTGAAGCTTTCTTT. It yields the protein CASSIDQAPNTEAFF.

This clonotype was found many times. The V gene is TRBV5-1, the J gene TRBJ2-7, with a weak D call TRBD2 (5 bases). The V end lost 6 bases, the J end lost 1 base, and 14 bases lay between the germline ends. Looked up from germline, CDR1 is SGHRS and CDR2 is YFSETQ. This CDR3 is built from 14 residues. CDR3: CASTTEGPSYEQYF. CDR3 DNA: TGCGCCAGCACCACCGAGGGCCCTTCCTACGAGCAGTACTTC. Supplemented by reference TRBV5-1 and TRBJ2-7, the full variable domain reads KAGVTQTPRYLIKTRGQQVTLSCSPISGHRSVSWYQQTPGQGLQFLFEYFSETQRNKGNFPGRFSGRQFSNSRSEMNVSTLELGDSALYLCASTTEGPSYEQYFGPGTRLTVT.

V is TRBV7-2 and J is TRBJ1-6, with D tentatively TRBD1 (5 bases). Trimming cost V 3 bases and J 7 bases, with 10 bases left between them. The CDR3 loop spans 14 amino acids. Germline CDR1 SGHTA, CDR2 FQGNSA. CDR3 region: CASSLGRGNSPLHF. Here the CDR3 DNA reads TGTGCCAGCAGCTTGGGACGGGGAAATTCACCCCTCCACTTT.

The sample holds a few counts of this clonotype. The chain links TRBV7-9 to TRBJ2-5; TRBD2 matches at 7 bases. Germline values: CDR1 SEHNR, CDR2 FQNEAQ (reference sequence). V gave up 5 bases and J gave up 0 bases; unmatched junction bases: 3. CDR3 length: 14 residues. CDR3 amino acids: CASSRLADQETQYF. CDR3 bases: TGTGCCAGCAGCCGCCTAGCGGACCAAGAGACCCAGTACTTC.

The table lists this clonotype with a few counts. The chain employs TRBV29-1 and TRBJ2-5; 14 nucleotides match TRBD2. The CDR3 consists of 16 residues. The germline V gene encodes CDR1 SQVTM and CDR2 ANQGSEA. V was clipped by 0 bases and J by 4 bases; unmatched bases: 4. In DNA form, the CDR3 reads TGCAGCGTTGAAGAGGGGACTAGCGGGGGTGGAGAGACCCAGTACTTC. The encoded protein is CSVEEGTSGGGETQYF.

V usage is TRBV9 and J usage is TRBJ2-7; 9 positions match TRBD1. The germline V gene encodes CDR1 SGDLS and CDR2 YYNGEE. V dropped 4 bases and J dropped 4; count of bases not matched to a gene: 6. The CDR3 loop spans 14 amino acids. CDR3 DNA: TGTGCCAGCAGCCGGGACAGGGCAGGGTACGAGCAGTACTTC. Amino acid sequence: CASSRDRAGYEQYF.

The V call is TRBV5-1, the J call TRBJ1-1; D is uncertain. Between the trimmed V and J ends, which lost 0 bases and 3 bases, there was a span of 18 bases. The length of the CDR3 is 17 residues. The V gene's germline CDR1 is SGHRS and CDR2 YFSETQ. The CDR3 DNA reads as TGCGCCAGCAGCTTGGGTGGGAGGGTACAAATTGACACTGAAGCTTTCTTT. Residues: CASSLGGRVQIDTEAFF.

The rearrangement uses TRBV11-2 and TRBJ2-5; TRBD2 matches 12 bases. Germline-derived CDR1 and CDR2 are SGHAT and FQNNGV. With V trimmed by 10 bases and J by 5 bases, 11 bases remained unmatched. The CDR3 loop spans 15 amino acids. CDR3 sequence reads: CATTLAGGTGETQYF. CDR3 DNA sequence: TGTGCCACCACCCTAGCGGGGGGGACCGGGGAGACCCAGTACTTC. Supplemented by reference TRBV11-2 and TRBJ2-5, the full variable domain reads EAGVAQSPRYKIIEKRQSVAFWCNPISGHATLYWYQQILGQGPKLLIQFQNNGVVDDSQLPKDRFSAERLKGVDSTLKIQPAKLEDSAVYLCATTLAGGTGETQYFGPGTRLLVL.

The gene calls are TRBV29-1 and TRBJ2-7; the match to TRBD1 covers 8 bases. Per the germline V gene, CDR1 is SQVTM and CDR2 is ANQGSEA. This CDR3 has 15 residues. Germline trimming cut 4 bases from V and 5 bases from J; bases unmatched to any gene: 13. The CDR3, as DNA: TGCAGCGTTGGAGGCCCAGGGCAGGGGGCCGACGAGCAGTACTTC. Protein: CSVGGPGQGADEQYF.